This T cell receptor (beta chain) was retrieved from a study of OX40 agonist ivuxolimab in advanced cancers. The V and J ends lost 10 bases and 0 bases, in that order; junction bases with no gene match: 11. The CDR3 totals 16 residues. Germline CDR1 and CDR2: ENHRY and SYGVKD. Sequencing used immunoSEQ multiplex PCR; TCRdb keeps in-frame clones, though not all of them. The table includes roughly 70,000 clones, roughly 87% detected once. Sequenced here: CD4+ or CD8+ T cells sorted from blood, sampled in a trial of the OX40 agonist ivuxolimab. The receptor was derived from an adult with an advanced solid tumor such as melanoma, head and neck, liver or kidney cancer. J is TRBJ2-2 and V is TRBV10-3, with 7 positions matching TRBD1. The CDR3 region is CATDDSGTANTGELFF. The CDR3, as DNA: TGTGCCACGGACGACTCCGGGACAGCGAACACCGGGGAGCTGTTTTTT.